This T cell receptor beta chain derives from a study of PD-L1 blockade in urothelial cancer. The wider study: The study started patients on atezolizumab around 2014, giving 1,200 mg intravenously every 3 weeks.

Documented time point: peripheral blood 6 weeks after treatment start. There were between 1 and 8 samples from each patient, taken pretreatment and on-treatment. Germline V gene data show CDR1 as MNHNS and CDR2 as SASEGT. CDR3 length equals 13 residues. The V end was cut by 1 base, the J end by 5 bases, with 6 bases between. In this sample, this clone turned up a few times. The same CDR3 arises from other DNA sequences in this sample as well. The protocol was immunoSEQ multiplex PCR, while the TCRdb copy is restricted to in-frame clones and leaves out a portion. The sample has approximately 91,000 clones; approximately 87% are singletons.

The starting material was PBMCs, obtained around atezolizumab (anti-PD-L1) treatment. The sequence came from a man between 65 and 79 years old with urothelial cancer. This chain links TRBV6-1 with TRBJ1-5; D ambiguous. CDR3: CASSEVEYQPQHF. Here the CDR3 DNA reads TGTGCCAGCAGTGAAGTAGAGTATCAGCCCCAGCATTTT.